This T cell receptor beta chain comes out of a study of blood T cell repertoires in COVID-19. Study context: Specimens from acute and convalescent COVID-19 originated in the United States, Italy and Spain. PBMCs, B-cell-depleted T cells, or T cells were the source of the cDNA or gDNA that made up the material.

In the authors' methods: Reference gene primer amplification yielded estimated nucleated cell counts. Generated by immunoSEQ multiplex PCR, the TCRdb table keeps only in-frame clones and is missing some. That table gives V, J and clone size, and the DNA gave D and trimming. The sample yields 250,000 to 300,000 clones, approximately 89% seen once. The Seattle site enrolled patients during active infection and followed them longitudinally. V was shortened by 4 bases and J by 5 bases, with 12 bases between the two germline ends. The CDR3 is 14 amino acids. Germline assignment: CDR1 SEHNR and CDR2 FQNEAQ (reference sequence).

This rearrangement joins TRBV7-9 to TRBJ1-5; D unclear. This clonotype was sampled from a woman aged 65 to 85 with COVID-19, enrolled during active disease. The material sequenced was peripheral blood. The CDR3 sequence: CASSSTGFYQPQHF. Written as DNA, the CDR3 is TGTGCCAGCAGCTCGACGGGTTTTTATCAGCCCCAGCATTTT.